A selection of T cell receptor beta chains follows, all from one sample in a study of shared clonotypes between healthy human individuals. Measured with immunoSEQ multiplex PCR; TCRdb has only the in-frame clones, and not every one. Here the sample spans a few million clones, roughly 92% being singletons. The sample comprised naive CD4+ T cells sorted from blood. The receptors stem from a young man in good health. Each CDR3 is given with its conserved first and last residue. The D gene is left open where the match is weak. Rows may omit the clone size; those that give it use once, few, many or a size class.

j_call | v_call | clone_size | d_call | cdr3_nt | cdr3_aa
TRBJ2-7 | TRBV9 | . | TRBD1 | TGTGCCAGCAGCGCCGGGACAGGACCCTACGAGCAGTACTTC | CASSAGTGPYEQYF
TRBJ2-2 | TRBV25-1 | . | TRBD1 | TGTGCCAGCAGCCGAGGGGGCAGTCGGAAAAACACCGGGGAGCTGTTTTTT | CASSRGGSRKNTGELFF
TRBJ2-1 | TRBV18 | . | . | TGTGCCAGCTCACCAGTTTTAGGTGGGAATGAGCAGTTCTTC | CASSPVLGGNEQFF
TRBJ1-1 | TRBV28 | . | . | TGTGCCAGCAGAACTCCGGGGGTGGGGAACACTGAAGCTTTCTTT | CASRTPGVGNTEAFF
TRBJ1-1 | TRBV10-1 | few | . | TGCGCCAGCAGTGAGAGGCGGGGGCCGGGCACTGAAGCTTTCTTT | CASSERRGPGTEAFF
TRBJ2-5 | TRBV6-5 | . | . | TGTGCCAGCAGAAATCCAGGGTCAGGGCCAACCCAGTACTTC | CASRNPGSGPTQYF
TRBJ2-7 | TRBV15 | . | TRBD2 | TGTGCCACCAGCAGAGACCTAGGACTAGCGGGGTTCTACGAGCAGTACTTC | CATSRDLGLAGFYEQYF
TRBJ1-6 | TRBV7-9 | few | . | TGTGCCAGCAGCTTATCGGGGGGCGGTTCACCCCTCCACTTT | CASSLSGGGSPLHF
TRBJ2-7 | TRBV2 | . | TRBD1 | TGTGCCAGCGCAGAATATTTTGCAGGGGGCCGGGACGAGCAGTACTTC | CASAEYFAGGRDEQYF
TRBJ1-2 | TRBV28 | . | . | TGTGCCAGCCGCTCGGGGGGAGACTATGGCTACACCTTC | CASRSGGDYGYTF
TRBJ1-5 | TRBV15 | . | . | TGTGCCACCAGCAGGGCCAGTTGGCAGGGTCAGCCCCAGCATTTT | CATSRASWQGQPQHF
TRBJ2-7 | TRBV11-2 | . | . | TGTGCCAGCGGGAGGTCTTCCTACGAGCAGTACTTC | CASGRSSYEQYF
TRBJ2-2 | TRBV28 | . | . | TGTGCCAGCAGTTTATTCGCCGGGGAGCTGTTTTTT | CASSLFAGELFF
TRBJ2-5 | TRBV7-8 | . | TRBD1 | TGTGCCAGCAGCTTAGTGCGCGGACAGGGCGGGCTAAGGGAGACCCAGTACTTC | CASSLVRGQGGLRETQYF
TRBJ1-1 | TRBV2 | . | . | TGTGCCAGCAGTTCCAAAGACACTGAAGCTTTCTTT | CASSSKDTEAFF
TRBJ2-7 | TRBV29-1 | . | . | TGCAGCGTTGAAGAACCGCCTATAGACACCCCGGAGTGCGAGCAGTACTTC | CSVEEPPIDTPECEQYF
TRBJ2-1 | TRBV18 | . | . | TGTGCCAGCTCACCACCACCGGAGAATGAGCAGTTCTTC | CASSPPPENEQFF
TRBJ1-4 | TRBV5-1 | . | . | TGCGCCAGCAGTTCCCTTGGGCAGGGGAATGAAAAACTGTTTTTT | CASSSLGQGNEKLFF
TRBJ2-3 | TRBV6-5 | once | TRBD1 | TGTGCCAGCAGTACGACAGGGGCCCGCACAGATACGCAGTATTTT | CASSTTGARTDTQYF
TRBJ2-7 | TRBV29-1 | once | TRBD2 | TGCAGCGTTGAAGTCCGGGACGGACGACTAGCGGGAGGGCGCGAGCAGTACTTC | CSVEVRDGRLAGGREQYF
TRBJ2-3 | TRBV30 | . | . | TGTGCCTGGAGTGTAGCGGTCCCCGGTGATACGCAGTATTTT | CAWSVAVPGDTQYF
TRBJ2-1 | TRBV9 | once | TRBD2 | TGTGCCAGCAGCGTAGAGGGACTAGCGGGGGGGCTGGTCTACAATGAGCAGTTCTTC | CASSVEGLAGGLVYNEQFF
TRBJ2-2 | TRBV7-6 | . | TRBD2 | TGTGCCAGCAGCTTAGCGGGCTTAGCGGGCTTGGGGGAGCTGTTTTTT | CASSLAGLAGLGELFF
TRBJ1-2 | TRBV30 | few | . | TGTGCCTGGAGTGTAGGGGTCTATGGCTACACCTTC | CAWSVGVYGYTF
TRBJ2-7 | TRBV7-8 | once | TRBD2 | TGTGCCAGCAGCCCCCCACTAGCGGGGATTTACGAGCAGTACTTC | CASSPPLAGIYEQYF
TRBJ1-3 | TRBV2 | . | . | TGTGCCAGCAGTCCCCCGGGACGGATCTCTGGAAACACCATATATTTT | CASSPPGRISGNTIYF
TRBJ1-5 | TRBV28 | . | . | TGTGCCAGCAGTTTATTGGGCAGCGTGGGGTATCAGCCCCAGCATTTT | CASSLLGSVGYQPQHF
TRBJ2-1 | TRBV30 | . | TRBD2 | TGTGCCTGGAGTGTTGCGGCTAGCGGGAGGGGCAGTGAGCAGTTCTTC | CAWSVAASGRGSEQFF
TRBJ1-2 | TRBV4-3 | . | TRBD1 | TGCGCCAGCAGCCAAGATGCCCCCTGGACAGGGAGCTATGGCTACACCTTC | CASSQDAPWTGSYGYTF
TRBJ2-3 | TRBV29-1 | . | TRBD2 | TGCAGCGTTAACCCACGTAGCGGGAGAGTGTCAGATACGCAGTATTTT | CSVNPRSGRVSDTQYF
TRBJ2-5 | TRBV28 | . | TRBD2 | TGTGCCAGCAGCCTCCCGGGACTAGCGCAAGAGACCCAGTACTTC | CASSLPGLAQETQYF
TRBJ2-3 | TRBV5-6 | once | TRBD1 | TGTGCCAGCAGCTTACCCCTCCTCCGGGACAGATCAGATACGCAGTATTTT | CASSLPLLRDRSDTQYF
TRBJ1-5 | TRBV5-8 | . | . | TGTGCCAGCAGCTTAGGGGGGCCCCAGCATTTT | CASSLGGPQHF
TRBJ2-1 | TRBV18 | . | . | TGTGCCAGCTCAGGTGGCTGGAGCTCCTACAATGAGCAGTTCTTC | CASSGGWSSYNEQFF
TRBJ2-1 | TRBV19 | . | TRBD2 | TGTGCCAGTACGGGGGGCAATGAGCAGTTCTTC | CASTGGNEQFF
TRBJ2-2 | TRBV29-1 | . | . | TGCAGCGTTGCACACACAAACACCGGGGAGCTGTTTTTT | CSVAHTNTGELFF
TRBJ1-2 | TRBV30 | . | . | TGTGCCTGGAGTACAGGAAACTATGGCTACACCTTC | CAWSTGNYGYTF
TRBJ2-1 | TRBV11-2 | . | . | TGTGCCAGCAGCTTGGGGGGTAATCCTCCCAATGAGCAGTTCTTC | CASSLGGNPPNEQFF
TRBJ2-3 | TRBV9 | once | TRBD2 | TGTGCCAGCAGCCCAGAAGGGACTAGCGCAGATACGCAGTATTTT | CASSPEGTSADTQYF
TRBJ2-3 | TRBV10-2 | . | . | TGCGCCAGCAGGGAGCTAGATACGCAGTATTTT | CASRELDTQYF
TRBJ2-3 | TRBV7-3 | . | TRBD2 | TGTGCCAGCAGCTCTGGGACTAGCGGGGTTTCAGATACGCAGTATTTT | CASSSGTSGVSDTQYF
TRBJ2-7 | TRBV9 | . | TRBD1 | TGTGCCAGCAGCGCAGGACAGGAGTCCCCCGCGACGCAGTACTTC | CASSAGQESPATQYF
TRBJ1-4 | TRBV30 | . | . | TGTGCCTGGAAGTTTGTGGGGGGAAATGAAAAACTGTTTTTT | CAWKFVGGNEKLFF
TRBJ2-5 | TRBV28 | . | . | TGTGCCACCGGTGTATCGGTCGGACTCCCGGATGGAGAGACCCAGTACTTC | CATGVSVGLPDGETQYF
TRBJ1-1 | TRBV4-1 | . | . | TGCGCCAGCAGCCAAGACAGGGTTAGGGGTGAAGCTTTCTTT | CASSQDRVRGEAFF